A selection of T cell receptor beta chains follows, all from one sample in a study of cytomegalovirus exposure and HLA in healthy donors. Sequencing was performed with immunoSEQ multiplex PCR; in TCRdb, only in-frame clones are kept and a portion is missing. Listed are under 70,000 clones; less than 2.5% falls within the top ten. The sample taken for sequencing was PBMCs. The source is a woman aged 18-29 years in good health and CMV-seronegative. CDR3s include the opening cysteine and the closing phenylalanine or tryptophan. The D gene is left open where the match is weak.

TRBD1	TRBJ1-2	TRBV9	TGTGCCAGCAGCGAAGGACAGGGGGCAAGTGGCTACACCTTC	CASSEGQGASGYTF
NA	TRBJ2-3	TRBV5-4	TGTGCCAGCAGCTTACCAGCGTCTAGCACAGATACGCAGTATTTT	CASSLPASSTDTQYF
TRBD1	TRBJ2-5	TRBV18	TGTGCCAGCTCACCAGGGACAGGGGAAGAGAACCAGTACTTC	CASSPGTGEENQYF
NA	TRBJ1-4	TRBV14	TGTGCCAGCAGTCCCAGGGATAGAGGTGAAAAACTGTTTTTT	CASSPRDRGEKLFF
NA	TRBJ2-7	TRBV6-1	TGTGCCAGCAGTAAAAGCGGGTTAAGCGCCTACGAGCAGTACTTC	CASSKSGLSAYEQYF
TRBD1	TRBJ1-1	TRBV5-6	TGTGCCAGCAGCCCCTACAGGGGGACTGAAGCTTTCTTT	CASSPYRGTEAFF
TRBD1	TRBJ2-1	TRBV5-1	TGCGCCAGCAGCCCCCTCGACAGGGGGAATGAGCAGTTCTTC	CASSPLDRGNEQFF
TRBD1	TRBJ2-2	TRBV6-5	TGTGCCAGCAGTTACTCGGGCAGGGGGCCCGGGGAGCTGTTTTTT	CASSYSGRGPGELFF
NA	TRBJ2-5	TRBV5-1	TGCGCCAGCAGCTTTTTGGCAGGGGAGGAGACCCAGTACTTC	CASSFLAGEETQYF
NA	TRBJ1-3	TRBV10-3	TGTGCCATCAGTGATCAGACACTCTCTGGAAACACCATATATTTT	CAISDQTLSGNTIYF
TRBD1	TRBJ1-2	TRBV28	TGTGCCAGCAGTTCCCAGGGGGGAAACTATGGCTACACCTTC	CASSSQGGNYGYTF
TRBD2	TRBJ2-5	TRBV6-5	TGTGCCAGCAGCCGGCGACTAGCTCCGCAAGAGACCCAGTACTTC	CASSRRLAPQETQYF
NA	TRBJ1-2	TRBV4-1	TGCGCCAGCAGCCAAGACAGGGTTGGCTACACCTTC	CASSQDRVGYTF
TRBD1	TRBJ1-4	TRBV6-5	TGTGCCAGCAGTTACACGGGACAGGGGTATGAAAAACTGTTTTTT	CASSYTGQGYEKLFF
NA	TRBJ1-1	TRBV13	TGTGCCAGCAGCTTAGCATTGGAAAGACAGGTTGAAGCTTTCTTT	CASSLALERQVEAFF
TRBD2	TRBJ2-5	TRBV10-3	TGTGCCATCAGTGATTCCTTGACTAGCGGGGCGCAAGAGACCCAGTACTTC	CAISDSLTSGAQETQYF
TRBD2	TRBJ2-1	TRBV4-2	TGTGCCAGCAGCCATGCGACTAGCGGGAGTTACAATGAGCAGTTCTTC	CASSHATSGSYNEQFF
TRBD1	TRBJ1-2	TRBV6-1	TGTGCCAGCAGTGACAATTTGATAGGGGGCGCTCGGGATGGCTACACCTTC	CASSDNLIGGARDGYTF
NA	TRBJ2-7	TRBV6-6	TGTGCCAGCAGTTTGCAGGGCACCAACTACGAGCAGTACTTC	CASSLQGTNYEQYF
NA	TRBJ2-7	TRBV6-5	TGTGCCAGCAGTTACTATCGCGGGACCTACGAGCAGTACTTC	CASSYYRGTYEQYF
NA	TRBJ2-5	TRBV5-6	TGTGCCAGCAGCTTGGGGGGGACACTACAAGAGACCCAGTACTTC	CASSLGGTLQETQYF
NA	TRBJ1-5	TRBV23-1	TGCGCCAGCTGCCAGGGGAATCAGCCCCAGCATTTT	CASCQGNQPQHF
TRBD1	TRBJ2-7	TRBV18	TGTGCCAGCTCACCACTGCAGGGGGAGTCCTACGAGCAGTACTTC	CASSPLQGESYEQYF
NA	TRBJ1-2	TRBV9	TGTGCCAGCAGCGTAGGTGAGGGAGGAGTCAATGGCTACACCTTC	CASSVGEGGVNGYTF
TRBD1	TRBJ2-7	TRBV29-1	TGCAGCGTTGGATTTCCGGGTGGATGGGCTCAGGGGGCTAGGTACGAGCAGTACTTC	CSVGFPGGWAQGARYEQYF
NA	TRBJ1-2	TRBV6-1	TGTGCCGGGGACTTTGGGCAAGATGGCTACACCTTC	CAGDFGQDGYTF
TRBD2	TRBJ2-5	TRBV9	TGTGCCAGCAGCGTAGGGGTGGTAGCGGGGTCAGAGACCCAGTACTTC	CASSVGVVAGSETQYF
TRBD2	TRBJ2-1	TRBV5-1	TGCGCCAGCAGCGCGGGGACTAGCGGGGGTAATGAGCAGTTCTTC	CASSAGTSGGNEQFF
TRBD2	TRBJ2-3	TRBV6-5	TGTGCCAGCAGTTATACTAGCGGGGTGACAGATACGCAGTATTTT	CASSYTSGVTDTQYF
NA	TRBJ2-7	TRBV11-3	TGTGCCAGCAGCTTCCGGGACTTGGCCTACGAGCAGTACTTC	CASSFRDLAYEQYF